The 21 T cell receptor beta chains below all came from one sample that was sequenced in a study of human T cells and chemical hapten exposure. Using its own MiXCR run on the RACE reads, TCRdb lists one record per CDR3 protein. This table holds 200,000 to 300,000 distinct CDR3 sequences, roughly 8.9% found once. Time point of the sample: pre-sensitization, week 0. Documented treatment: therapeutic diphenylcyclopropenone sensitization with weekly scalp DPC. Sequences were derived from whole blood, sampled in connection with sensitization to the hapten diphenylcyclopropenone (DPC). The source is a woman in her forties with alopecia areata. Some clones in this sample may be carry-over from other donors' samples.

This clonotype has at least ten counts. The chain carries TRBV12-3 or TRBV12-4 and TRBJ2-5; D call uncertain. The CDR3 spans 12 residues. Trimming removed 6 bases from V and 5 bases from J, with 10 bases in between. CDR3 DNA sequence: TGTGCCAGCAGGCCGACGTGGGAGACCCAGTACTTC. It yields the protein CASRPTWETQYF.

This clonotype was counted only a few times. The chain uses TRBV7-6 and TRBJ2-1; 8 bases are shared with TRBD2. The CDR3 consists of 14 residues. With V trimmed by 5 bases and J by 4 bases, 4 bases remained unmatched. Germline loops: CDR1 SGHVS, CDR2 FNYEAQ. The CDR3 here is CASSHSGTYNEQFF. For the CDR3, the DNA is TGTGCCAGCAGCCATAGCGGGACTTACAATGAGCAGTTCTTC.

Only a few counts were recorded for this clonotype. The rearrangement joins TRBV2 to TRBJ2-7; no clear D gene. Per the germline V gene, CDR1 is SNHLY and CDR2 is FYNNEI. The germline V and J ends were trimmed by 2 bases and 2 bases, with 10 bases remaining between them. This CDR3 is built from 14 residues. This CDR3 reads CASSENSQTYEQYF. The CDR3 DNA sequence: TGTGCCAGCAGTGAAAACAGTCAAACCTACGAGCAGTACTTC.

In its sample, this clonotype was seen a few times. The V call is TRBV12-3 or TRBV12-4, the J call TRBJ1-4, with a weak D call TRBD1 (5 bases). The length of the CDR3 is 15 residues. The ends were cut back, 3 bases at V and 7 bases at J, with 15 bases in the middle. This chain's CDR3 is CASSLSAGTGEKLFF. CDR3 coding DNA: TGTGCCAGCAGTTTGAGCGCGGGAACAGGTGAAAAACTGTTTTTT.

This chain uses TRBV6-2 or TRBV6-3 with TRBJ2-7; unclear D gene. Germline V gives CDR1 MNHEY, CDR2 SVGEGT. The germline V and J ends were trimmed by 6 bases and 3 bases, with 12 bases remaining between them. The CDR3 sequence is 13 residues long. CDR3 sequence reads: CASRATGYYEQYF. CDR3 coding DNA: TGTGCCAGCAGGGCGACGGGCTACTACGAGCAGTACTTC.

This clonotype occurred a few times. The chain uses TRBV16 and TRBJ2-1; TRBD1 agrees at 7 bases. The CDR3 extends over 17 amino acids. CDR1 is KGHSY, CDR2 FQNENV, per germline. The V gene end was trimmed by 0 bases and the J gene end by 12 bases; junction bases not matched to a gene: 17. CDR3 loop: CASSQSPTGASTGGQFF. CDR3 DNA sequence: TGTGCCAGCAGCCAATCCCCAACAGGGGCAAGCACTGGGGGGCAGTTCTTC.

This clonotype has at least ten counts. The chain carries TRBV5-1 and TRBJ2-2; D is uncertain. V dropped 4 bases and J dropped 3 bases, with 7 bases sitting between them. Germline assignment: CDR1 SGHRS and CDR2 YFSETQ. The CDR3 loop spans 13 amino acids. The CDR3 bases are TGCGCCAGCAGCCCTCAACACACCGGGGAGCTGTTTTTT. It translates to CASSPQHTGELFF.

This clonotype has just a few counts. This sequence joins TRBV11-2 and TRBJ2-2; either TRBD1 or TRBD2 may supply D (5 bases each). Germline V CDR1 and CDR2: SGHAT, FQNNGV. Deletions cut 2 bases from V and 8 bases from J, with 9 bases between. The CDR3 has 13 residues. This CDR3 reads CASSLRDGGELFF. The DNA for the CDR3 is TGTGCCAGCAGCTTAAGGGACGGGGGGGAGCTGTTTTTT.

This clonotype was observed a few times. The gene calls are TRBV7-2 and TRBJ2-7; no clear D gene. There are 13 residues in the CDR3. V lost 2 bases and J 5 bases, leaving 10 bases between the germline ends. CDR1 is SGHTA, CDR2 FQGNSA, per germline. The CDR3 is CASSLPSPDEQYF. The CDR3 DNA follows: TGTGCCAGCAGCTTACCCAGTCCCGACGAGCAGTACTTC.

This clonotype was found a few times. V gene TRBV20-1 combines with J gene TRBJ2-7, with 8 bases matching TRBD2. Germline-derived CDR1 and CDR2 are DFQATT and SNEGSKA (reference sequence). V trimming: 1 base; J trimming: 4 bases; junction bases outside the gene matches: 9. The CDR3 has 15 residues. CDR3: CSARVGRARRYEQYF. CDR3 nucleotides: TGCAGTGCTAGAGTCGGGAGGGCCCGAAGGTACGAGCAGTACTTC.

The gene calls are TRBV6-5 and TRBJ1-1; possibly TRBD1 for D (6 bases). Germline loops: CDR1 MNHEY, CDR2 SVGAGI. Trimming removed 3 bases from V and 5 bases from J, with 13 bases in between. This CDR3 spans 14 amino acids. CDR3 in DNA: TGTGCCAGCAGTTATAAGGGGGTTTGGACTGAAGCTTTCTTT. Residues: CASSYKGVWTEAFF.

The table lists this clonotype with a few counts. The chain links TRBV12-3 or TRBV12-4 to TRBJ2-1; 7 bases are a match to TRBD2. V lost 5 bases to trimming and J lost 0 bases; unmatched junction nucleotides: 4. This CDR3 comprises 15 residues. CDR3 loop: CASSLRTSSYNEQFF. CDR3 DNA sequence: TGTGCCAGCAGTCTTCGGACTAGCTCCTACAATGAGCAGTTCTTC.

This clonotype was observed a handful of times. The chain couples TRBV6-5 to TRBJ1-4; 7 positions agree with TRBD1. The CDR3 has 14 residues. After removal of 6 bases from V and 7 bases from J, the junction contained 8 bases not matched to a gene. Per germline, CDR1 MNHEY and CDR2 SVGAGI. This CDR3 is CASRRQGGSEKLFF. As DNA, the CDR3 is TGTGCCAGCAGGCGACAGGGCGGGAGTGAAAAACTGTTTTTT.

This clonotype showed up just a few times. V gene TRBV29-1 combines with J gene TRBJ2-5; a weak D match, TRBD2 (6 bases). Per the germline V gene, CDR1 is SQVTM and CDR2 is ANQGSEA. The V end was cut by 5 bases, the J end by 5 bases, with 15 bases between. The CDR3 is 13 amino acids. CDR3 DNA: TGCAGCGTTAGCCCTCTCCGGGGGGAGACCCAGTACTTC. Amino acids: CSVSPLRGETQYF.

There are a few counts of this clonotype. The genes are TRBV7-2 and TRBJ2-5, with 10 bases identical to TRBD2. V trimming: 7 bases; J trimming: 2 bases; junction bases outside the gene matches: 7. Germline values: CDR1 SGHTA, CDR2 FQGNSA. CDR3 size: 15 residues. CDR3 DNA: TGTGCCAGCACGAGCGGGAGGGGTTGGCAAGAGACCCAGTACTTC. Amino acid sequence: CASTSGRGWQETQYF.

J is TRBJ2-5 and V is TRBV24-1; D is uncertain. The V end was cut by 0 bases, the J end by 0 bases, with 10 bases between. CDR1 and CDR2 (germline): KGHDR, SFDVKD. The CDR3 totals 16 residues. In DNA, the CDR3 is TGTGCCACCAGTGATTTGTCGTCACAGAACCAAGAGACCCAGTACTTC. As protein: CATSDLSSQNQETQYF.

This sequence joins TRBV7-2 and TRBJ2-1; D gene uncertain. The ends were cut back, 5 bases at V and 0 bases at J, with 14 bases in the middle. In germline, CDR1 is SGHTA, CDR2 FQGNSA. This CDR3 is 16 amino acids long. Written as DNA, the CDR3 is TGTGCCAGCAGCCGGTTGGCACTTAGCTCCTACAATGAGCAGTTCTTC. This gives the protein CASSRLALSSYNEQFF.

This clonotype occurred many times. The rearrangement uses TRBV7-9 and TRBJ2-1; the match to TRBD2 covers 8 bases. With 0 bases clipped from V and 8 bases from J, the junction kept 6 bases outside the gene matches. Germline lookup yields CDR1 SEHNR and CDR2 FQNEAQ (reference sequence). The length of the CDR3 is 15 residues. CDR3 in DNA: TGTGCCAGCAGCTTAGCCCAGCGGGAGAAGCATGAGCAGTTCTTC. Its translation is CASSLAQREKHEQFF.

The chain carries TRBV20-1 and TRBJ1-6; 8 bases match TRBD1. The trim removed 6 bases at V and 2 bases at J, leaving 9 bases unmatched. There are 16 residues in the CDR3. Per germline, CDR1 DFQATT and CDR2 SNEGSKA (reference sequence). The CDR3 coding sequence is TGCAGTGCCTGGACAGGGACCGTGACCTATAATTCACCCCTCCACTTT. It translates to CSAWTGTVTYNSPLHF.

This clonotype was seen at least ten times. The genes are TRBV3-1 and TRBJ2-7; TRBD2 aligns across 9 bases. V shed 3 bases and J 0 bases; nucleotides not matched to a gene: 0. Germline V gives CDR1 LGHDT, CDR2 YNNKEL (reference sequence). The CDR3 covers 14 residues. CDR3 coding DNA: TGTGCCAGCAGCCATAGCGGGAGCTCCTACGAGCAGTACTTC. This encodes CASSHSGSSYEQYF.

The chain combines TRBV12-3 or TRBV12-4 with TRBJ1-6; D unresolved. V lost 1 base, J lost 13 bases, and 5 bases lay in between. There are 11 residues in the CDR3. In DNA, the CDR3 is TGTGCCAGCAGTTTAGGCCGTCCCCTCCACTTT. Translated, it gives CASSLGRPLHF.